A selection of T cell receptor beta chains follows, all from one sample in a study of blood T cell repertoires in COVID-19. Libraries were prepared by immunoSEQ multiplex PCR; TCRdb keeps only in-frame clonotypes and omits some of them. The sample records about 280,000 clones, 85% being singletons. What was sequenced was PBMCs or T cells enriched from blood (not recorded which). The source is a woman in her 50s who had recovered from COVID-19. CDR3s include the opening cysteine and the closing phenylalanine or tryptophan. The D gene is left open where the match is weak. Some rows have no size entry. The others give once, few or many, or a class for an expanded clone.

j_gene | v_gene | abundance | d_gene | CDR3aa | CDR3nt
TRBJ2-1 | TRBV6-4 | . | TRBD2 | CASSELAGPYEQFF | TGTGCCAGCAGTGAACTAGCGGGACCCTATGAGCAGTTCTTC
TRBJ2-7 | TRBV27 | . | . | CASSLSRDTYEQYF | TGTGCCAGCAGTTTATCTCGGGACACCTACGAGCAGTACTTC
TRBJ1-6 | TRBV6-5 | . | . | CASSYSRQIYNSPLHF | TGTGCCAGCAGTTACTCCCGACAGATTTATAATTCACCCCTCCACTTT
TRBJ1-1 | TRBV7-3 | . | . | CASSLQGGMTEAFF | TGTGCCAGCAGTTTACAGGGAGGTATGACTGAAGCTTTCTTT
TRBJ2-1 | TRBV6-4 | . | . | CASSDSTIDEQFF | TGTGCCAGCAGTGACTCGACTATCGATGAGCAGTTCTTC
TRBJ1-5 | TRBV14 | . | . | CASMTRTHTFNQPQHF | TGTGCCAGCATGACCCGGACTCATACTTTTAATCAGCCCCAGCATTTT
TRBJ1-6 | TRBV7-8 | . | TRBD1 | CASSFQTGGFYSPLHF | TGTGCCAGCAGCTTTCAGACAGGGGGCTTTTATTCACCCCTCCACTTT
TRBJ1-5 | TRBV7-9 | . | . | CASSLGRGDQPQHF | TGTGCCAGCAGCTTAGGCCGGGGGGATCAGCCCCAGCATTTT
TRBJ1-2 | TRBV27 | . | TRBD1 | CASSYDRVRGYTF | TGTGCCAGCAGCTATGACAGGGTCAGGGGCTACACCTTC
TRBJ2-7 | TRBV29-1 | . | TRBD2 | CSVEVSGRRYEQYF | TGCAGCGTTGAAGTTAGCGGGAGAAGGTACGAGCAGTACTTC
TRBJ1-2 | TRBV6-5 | . | . | CASSYRPGGSYTF | TGTGCCAGCAGTTACCGTCCGGGGGGGAGCTACACCTTC
TRBJ2-7 | TRBV7-2 | . | TRBD1 | CASSPDRDSYEQYF | TGTGCCAGCAGCCCGGACAGGGACTCCTACGAGCAGTACTTC
TRBJ1-5 | TRBV6-2/TRBV6-3 | . | . | CASSDAQAGRPQHF | TGTGCCAGCAGTGATGCACAGGCCGGGAGGCCCCAGCATTTT
TRBJ1-6 | TRBV6-5 | . | . | CASSYGAADYNSPLHF | TGTGCCAGCAGTTACGGTGCGGCAGACTATAATTCACCCCTCCACTTT
TRBJ2-5 | TRBV11-2 | . | TRBD2 | CASSVSGGAETQYF | TGTGCCAGCAGCGTTAGCGGGGGGGCGGAGACCCAGTACTTC
TRBJ2-1 | TRBV5-4 | . | TRBD2 | CASSSRHTSGGNNEQFF | TGTGCCAGCAGCTCAAGACATACTAGCGGGGGGAACAATGAGCAGTTCTTC
TRBJ1-5 | TRBV29-1 | . | . | CSVQGSNQPQHF | TGCAGCGTACAGGGTTCCAATCAGCCCCAGCATTTT
TRBJ2-5 | TRBV6-1 | . | . | CASSEALSGLGETQYF | TGTGCCAGCAGTGAAGCGCTATCCGGGTTGGGAGAGACCCAGTACTTC
TRBJ2-5 | TRBV30 | . | . | CAWATVGETQYF | TGTGCCTGGGCGACAGTTGGAGAGACCCAGTACTTC
TRBJ1-6 | TRBV30 | . | . | CAWSVSRGNSPLHF | TGTGCCTGGAGTGTGAGTCGAGGAAACTCACCCCTCCACTTT
TRBJ1-1 | TRBV7-9 | . | . | CASSSGYQGAEAFF | TGTGCCAGCAGCTCAGGGTACCAAGGGGCTGAAGCTTTCTTT
TRBJ2-1 | TRBV7-9 | . | TRBD1 | CASSRGQGIYNEQFF | TGTGCCAGCAGCCGCGGACAGGGAATCTACAATGAGCAGTTCTTC
TRBJ1-5 | TRBV6-5 | . | . | CASRDNRSNQPQHF | TGTGCCAGCAGGGATAACAGAAGCAATCAGCCCCAGCATTTT
TRBJ2-3 | TRBV11-2 | . | . | CASSLSNTDTQYF | TGTGCCAGCAGCTTATCTAACACAGATACGCAGTATTTT
TRBJ2-2 | TRBV12-5 | . | . | CASGLVSVTGELFF | TGTGCTAGTGGTTTGGTCTCCGTCACCGGGGAGCTGTTTTTT
TRBJ2-3 | TRBV29-1 | . | . | CSVEVGLDSLYTDTQYF | TGCAGCGTTGAAGTAGGTCTGGACTCCCTTTACACAGATACGCAGTATTTT
TRBJ1-1 | TRBV28 | . | . | CASLSPSVAEAFF | TGTGCCAGCCTTAGTCCGTCCGTCGCTGAAGCTTTCTTT
TRBJ2-5 | TRBV27 | . | TRBD2 | CASGRGRGDEETQYF | TGTGCCAGCGGACGGGGGCGGGGGGACGAGGAGACCCAGTACTTC
TRBJ2-1 | TRBV7-9 | . | TRBD2 | CASLTRGVTSGSSYNEQFF | TGTGCCAGCCTAACCAGGGGTGTGACTAGCGGGAGCTCCTACAATGAGCAGTTCTTC
TRBJ1-1 | TRBV5-4 | . | TRBD1 | CASSLRTGMNTEAFF | TGTGCCAGCAGCCTGCGGACAGGGATGAACACTGAAGCTTTCTTT
TRBJ2-7 | TRBV6-2/TRBV6-3 | . | . | CASSRGFYEQYF | TGTGCCAGCAGTCGGGGGTTTTACGAGCAGTACTTC
TRBJ1-5 | TRBV29-1 | . | . | CSVSSGVPNQPQHF | TGCAGCGTTTCTAGCGGGGTACCCAATCAGCCCCAGCATTTT
TRBJ2-2 | TRBV7-2 | . | TRBD2 | CASSRGLLKTGELFF | TGTGCCAGCAGCCGGGGACTACTGAAGACCGGGGAGCTGTTTTTT
TRBJ1-1 | TRBV7-9 | few | . | CASSSRKNTEAFF | TGTGCCAGCAGCTCCAGGAAGAACACTGAAGCTTTCTTT
TRBJ2-7 | TRBV7-2 | . | TRBD2 | CASSWSGGAYEQYF | TGTGCCAGCAGCTGGAGCGGGGGGGCCTACGAGCAGTACTTC
TRBJ2-7 | TRBV18 | once | TRBD2 | CASSPPGLATYEQYF | TGTGCCAGCTCACCACCCGGACTAGCGACCTACGAGCAGTACTTC
TRBJ1-2 | TRBV29-1 | . | TRBD1 | CSVGQGSAYGYTF | TGCAGCGTCGGACAGGGGTCAGCCTATGGCTACACCTTC
TRBJ1-5 | TRBV18 | . | . | CASSPPSAGVGQPQHF | TGTGCCAGCTCACCACCCTCGGCAGGGGTAGGGCAGCCCCAGCATTTT
TRBJ2-5 | TRBV7-7 | . | TRBD2 | CASSLGLAGPQETQYF | TGTGCCAGCAGCTTAGGACTAGCGGGACCACAAGAGACCCAGTACTTC
TRBJ1-1 | TRBV20-1 | . | . | CRKDLNTEAFF | TGCAGGAAGGACTTGAACACTGAAGCTTTCTTT
TRBJ1-1 | TRBV30 | . | TRBD1 | CAWSVRGGRGDTEAFF | TGTGCCTGGAGTGTACGGGGTGGCAGGGGGGACACTGAAGCTTTCTTT
TRBJ1-3 | TRBV5-4 | . | . | CASSHPDSGNTIYF | TGTGCCAGCAGCCACCCAGACTCTGGAAACACCATATATTTT
TRBJ1-2 | TRBV18 | . | TRBD1 | CASSPKGDSRQGKGYTF | TGTGCCAGCTCACCCAAAGGGGACAGTCGTCAGGGTAAGGGCTACACCTTC
TRBJ1-6 | TRBV7-8 | few | TRBD1 | CASSLQTGVKSPLHF | TGTGCCAGCAGCTTACAGACAGGGGTGAAGTCACCCCTCCACTTT
TRBJ1-5 | TRBV9 | . | TRBD1 | CASSQTGGNQPQHF | TGTGCCAGCAGCCAGACAGGGGGGAATCAGCCCCAGCATTTT
TRBJ2-7 | TRBV23-1 | . | TRBD1 | CASSQSEGGQGSSYEQYF | TGCGCCAGCAGTCAATCGGAGGGGGGACAGGGGAGCTCCTACGAGCAGTACTTC
TRBJ2-7 | TRBV21-1 | . | . | CASSKGQGPYEQYF | TGTGCCAGCAGCAAGGGACAGGGTCCCTACGAGCAGTACTTC
TRBJ2-1 | TRBV5-5 | . | TRBD2 | CASSLWTSGTGNEQFF | TGTGCCAGCAGCTTGTGGACTAGCGGGACTGGGAATGAGCAGTTCTTC
TRBJ1-3 | TRBV7-9 | . | . | CASKESRSGGGNTIYF | TGTGCCAGCAAGGAAAGCAGGTCCGGGGGAGGGAACACCATATATTTT
TRBJ2-6 | TRBV9 | once | . | CASSVQGQGTSGANVLTF | TGTGCCAGCAGCGTACAGGGCCAGGGAACATCTGGGGCCAACGTCCTGACTTTC
TRBJ2-5 | TRBV5-1 | . | TRBD1 | CASSSTGGAETQYF | TGCGCCAGCAGCTCGACAGGGGGCGCGGAGACCCAGTACTTC
TRBJ1-5 | TRBV2 | . | . | CASTTPNQPQHF | TGTGCCAGCACCACTCCCAATCAGCCCCAGCATTTT
TRBJ1-6 | TRBV7-3 | once | . | CASSINGNSPLHF | TGTGCCAGCAGCATAAATGGCAATTCACCCCTCCACTTT
TRBJ1-1 | TRBV7-2 | few | . | CASSLARGRTEAFF | TGTGCCAGCAGCTTAGCGCGGGGTCGGACTGAAGCTTTCTTT
TRBJ2-2 | TRBV7-2 | . | TRBD2 | CASSFGLLAAQTGELFF | TGTGCCAGCAGCTTTGGTCTTCTAGCGGCTCAAACCGGGGAGCTGTTTTTT
TRBJ2-5 | TRBV9 | once | TRBD2 | CASSPRSGRETQYF | TGTGCCAGCAGCCCCCGTAGCGGGAGGGAGACCCAGTACTTC
TRBJ2-7 | TRBV4-3 | . | TRBD1 | CASSQWTGGEYEQYF | TGCGCCAGCAGCCAATGGACAGGGGGCGAATACGAGCAGTACTTC
TRBJ2-1 | TRBV14 | . | TRBD1 | CASSHNVQGLGPNEQFF | TGTGCCAGCAGCCATAACGTACAGGGGTTGGGTCCGAATGAGCAGTTCTTC
TRBJ2-1 | TRBV9 | . | . | CASHGDGGEQFF | TGTGCCAGTCACGGGGATGGTGGCGAGCAGTTCTTC